This passage covers 21 T cell receptor beta chains from one sample sequenced in a study of T cell responses to AZD1222 COVID-19 vaccine. This table comes from immunoSEQ multiplex PCR, and its TCRdb copy is limited to in-frame clones, with some not included. The sample carries around 130,000 clones, more than 70% recorded once. The specimen was peripheral blood, collected on day 0 of AZD1222 vaccination. The receptors originated from an adult in good health.

This clone was observed a single time. J is TRBJ1-2 and V is TRBV7-9; D remains unclear. The CDR3 contains 16 residues. Trimming removed 1 base from V and 9 bases from J, with 21 bases in between. Germline V gene sequence: CDR1 SEHNR, CDR2 FQNEAQ (reference sequence). This chain's CDR3 is CASSLEGGGLRYRYTF. DNA for the CDR3: TGTGCCAGCAGCTTAGAGGGAGGAGGCCTAAGGTATCGCTACACCTTC.

This rearrangement joins TRBV7-9 to TRBJ1-2, with 9 bases lining up with TRBD1. The germline gives CDR1 SEHNR, CDR2 FQNEAQ (reference sequence). CDR3 length: 14 residues. V shed 3 bases, J shed 9 bases, and the junction held 8 bases outside the gene matches. The DNA of the CDR3 is TGTGCCAGCAGCTTGATCGGGACAGGGACGCGCTACACCTTC. Its translation is CASSLIGTGTRYTF.

The chain has TRBV11-2 and TRBJ2-1; 14 bases agree with TRBD2. This CDR3 contains 18 residues. Germline V gives CDR1 SGHAT, CDR2 FQNNGV. V dropped 5 bases and J dropped 0; count of bases not matched to a gene: 6. The CDR3, as DNA: TGTGCCAGCAGCCAGAGGACTAGCGGGAGGAGCTCCTACAATGAGCAGTTCTTC. Protein product: CASSQRTSGRSSYNEQFF.

This clone was observed once. The chain employs TRBV19 and TRBJ2-5, with a tentative D call TRBD1 (5 bases). The V gene lost 7 bases and the J gene lost 5 bases, with 11 bases spanning the gap. Germline loops: CDR1 LNHDA, CDR2 SQIVND (reference sequence). The CDR3 is 12 amino acids. The CDR3 DNA follows: TGTGCCAGTAAGGGGATCTGGGAGACCCAGTACTTC. Translating it yields CASKGIWETQYF.

This clone occurred once. This chain uses TRBV28 with TRBJ1-2, with D tentatively TRBD1 (5 bases). CDR3 size: 15 residues. Germline CDR1 MDHEN, CDR2 SYDVKM. The V and J ends lost 2 bases and 7 bases respectively, with 17 bases between them. The CDR3 is CASSLVFLRGPGYTF. DNA of the CDR3: TGTGCCAGCAGTTTAGTGTTTCTTCGGGGACCTGGCTACACCTTC.

The genes are TRBV3-1 (or the pseudogene TRBV3-2) and TRBJ2-3; D unresolved. Germline V gene data show CDR1 as LGHDT and CDR2 as YNNKEL (reference sequence). This CDR3 is built from 16 residues. V gave up 3 bases and J gave up 1 base, with 14 bases separating them. In DNA, the CDR3 is TGTGCCAGCAGCCAGGCTTTGCACTACCGCACAGATACGCAGTATTTT. Translating gives CASSQALHYRTDTQYF.

This CDR3 reads CASSTPGGGQETQYF. The CDR3 coding sequence is TGTGCCAGCAGCACCCCCGGGGGGGGGCAAGAGACCCAGTACTTC. The chain joins TRBV9 to TRBJ2-5; 8 bases are shared with TRBD2. Germline V gene sequence: CDR1 SGDLS, CDR2 YYNGEE. V was clipped by 4 bases and J by 2 bases; unmatched bases: 7. CDR3 length: 15 residues.

The chain has TRBV5-1 and TRBJ2-7; perhaps TRBD1 as D (5 bases). The germline gives CDR1 SGHRS, CDR2 YFSETQ. The CDR3 totals 13 residues. The V gene lost 2 bases and the J gene lost 1 base, with 7 bases spanning the gap. For the CDR3, the DNA is TGCGCCAGCAGCTTTGGGGCGTCCTACGAGCAGTACTTC. Protein: CASSFGASYEQYF.

The chain joins TRBV7-9 to TRBJ2-3, with 9 bases lining up with TRBD2. This CDR3 has 18 residues. Germline CDR1 and CDR2: SEHNR and FQNEAQ (reference sequence). J lost 2 bases, V lost 1 base, and 10 bases had no gene match. The CDR3 DNA follows: TGTGCCAGCAGCTTAGTTAGGGGACTAGCCGAGAACACAGATACGCAGTATTTT. It is translated as CASSLVRGLAENTDTQYF.

This chain joins TRBV4-3 and TRBJ1-4; maybe TRBD1 (5 bases). This CDR3 comprises 14 residues. CDR1 and CDR2 (germline): LGHNA, YSLEER. The V end lost 3 bases, the J end lost 5 bases, and 10 bases lay between the germline ends. The DNA of the CDR3 is TGCGCCAGCAGCCAGGGGGTCTTGAATGAAAAACTGTTTTTT. Its translation is CASSQGVLNEKLFF.

V usage is TRBV29-1 and J usage is TRBJ1-1; perhaps TRBD1 as D (5 bases). Germline CDR1 and CDR2: SQVTM and ANQGSEA. Trimming stripped 1 base from V and 4 bases from J, with 10 bases between. The CDR3 sequence is 13 residues long. In DNA, the CDR3 is TGCAGCGTTGAAGGGGGGTGGAGCACTGAAGCTTTCTTT. This translates into CSVEGGWSTEAFF.

V usage is TRBV19 and J usage is TRBJ1-4; 10 bases line up with TRBD1. CDR1 and CDR2 (germline): LNHDA, SQIVND (reference sequence). The ends lost 5 bases at V and 6 bases at J; junction bases unmatched: 6. This CDR3 has 15 amino acids. The CDR3 nucleotides read TGTGCCAGTAGTGTCGCGACAGGGGGCCATGAAAAACTGTTTTTT. Translating gives CASSVATGGHEKLFF.

The genes are TRBV30 and TRBJ1-1, with a possible D match to TRBD1 (5 bases). CDR3 length: 14 residues. Trimming removed 0 bases from V and 4 bases from J, with 12 bases in between. CDR1 is GTSNPN and CDR2 is SVGIG in the germline V gene (reference sequence). CDR3 amino acids: CAWSVGMGVTEAFF. In DNA, the CDR3 is TGTGCCTGGAGTGTGGGGATGGGGGTCACTGAAGCTTTCTTT. The full variable domain, completed using reference TRBV30 and TRBJ1-1, is SQTIHQWPATLVQPVGSPLSLECTVEGTSNPNLYWYRQAAGRGLQLLFYSVGIGQISSEVPQNLSASRPQDRQFILSSKKLLLSDSGFYLCAWSVGMGVTEAFFGQGTRLTVV.

The genes are TRBV19 and TRBJ1-2, with 8 bases aligning to TRBD1. The CDR3 totals 16 residues. The V and J ends lost 2 bases and 0 bases, in that order; junction bases with no gene match: 5. The V gene's germline CDR1 is LNHDA and CDR2 SQIVND (reference sequence). CDR3 sequence (DNA): TGTGCCAGTAGTATACGAGGGGACAGGCCTAACTATGGCTACACCTTC. Translated, it gives CASSIRGDRPNYGYTF.

This sequence joins TRBV27 and TRBJ2-7; D gene uncertain. Germline values: CDR1 MNHEY, CDR2 SMNVEV (reference sequence). With 5 bases removed from V and 1 base from J, the gap between germline ends came to 12 bases. CDR3 length: 14 amino acids. CDR3 region: CASSLPYQSYEQYF. The CDR3 region has the DNA TGTGCCAGCAGTCTCCCTTACCAATCCTACGAGCAGTACTTC.

The table lists this clone with a count of one. The chain uses TRBV6-6 and TRBJ1-2; D remains unclear. Trimming removed 2 bases at V and 8 bases at J, with 12 bases between. This CDR3 has 13 residues. Per germline, CDR1 MNHNY and CDR2 SVGAGI (reference sequence). The CDR3 protein is CASSYPTQEGYTF. The DNA for the CDR3 is TGTGCCAGCAGTTACCCGACTCAGGAGGGCTACACCTTC.

This clone has just a few counts. The gene calls are TRBV6-2 or TRBV6-3 and TRBJ2-2; 11 bases are shared with TRBD2. CDR1 and CDR2 from the germline V gene are MNHEY and SVGEGT. The CDR3 consists of 17 residues. V was pared by 4 bases and J by 4 bases, with 8 bases of the junction left unmatched. Here the CDR3 DNA reads TGTGCCAGCAGTTGGGAACTAGCGGGAGCGGGCACCGGGGAGCTGTTTTTT. This codes for CASSWELAGAGTGELFF.

CDR3 protein: CASSFMGYEQYF. The CDR3 DNA follows: TGTGCCAGCAGTTTTATGGGGTACGAGCAGTACTTC. This chain links TRBV12-3 or TRBV12-4 with TRBJ2-7; D gene unclear. CDR3 length equals 12 residues. V lost 3 bases, J lost 4 bases, and 7 bases lay in between.

The genes are TRBV28 and TRBJ2-3; the D is unclear. CDR1 and CDR2 from the germline V gene are MDHEN and SYDVKM. V was trimmed by 6 bases and J by 4 bases, leaving 8 bases between them. The CDR3 extends over 12 amino acids. CDR3 amino acids: CASRTPADTQYF. CDR3 bases: TGTGCCAGCAGGACCCCGGCAGATACGCAGTATTTT.

The rearrangement joins TRBV24-1 to TRBJ1-2; 10 nucleotides line up with TRBD1. The CDR3 totals 13 residues. Trimming removed 5 bases from V and 8 bases from J; junction bases left unmatched: 4. Germline CDR1 KGHDR, CDR2 SFDVKD. The CDR3 protein is CATSGDRGNGYTF. The CDR3 DNA follows: TGTGCCACCAGTGGGGACAGGGGAAACGGCTACACCTTC.

The rearrangement links TRBV7-8 to TRBJ2-7, with TRBD1 matching over 10 bases. Germline V gene lookup returns CDR1 SGHVS and CDR2 FQNEAQ. The CDR3 runs 14 residues. J gave up 4 bases and V 5 bases, and 5 bases lay outside the gene matches. CDR3 in amino acids: CASSTRQGAYEQYF. The CDR3 DNA is TGTGCCAGCAGCACTCGACAGGGGGCGTACGAGCAGTACTTC. Looking up the rest from reference TRBV7-8 and TRBJ2-7 gives the full variable domain: GAGVSQSPRYKVAKRGQDVALRCDPISGHVSLFWYQQALGQGPEFLTYFQNEAQLDKSGLPSDRFFAERPEGSVSTLKIQRTQQEDSAVYLCASSTRQGAYEQYFGPGTRLTVT.